This T cell receptor (beta chain) derives from a study of human T cells and chemical hapten exposure. Study overall: Diphenylcyclopropenone, dosed weekly to the scalp, was given to patients throughout the approximately 24-week study. Study findings and constraints: The study found that DPC sensitization did not change TCRs above 1 in 1000 frequency.

This clonotype was counted ten times or more. Its antigen remains unknown. Methods used by the authors: From roughly 23,000 to 640,000 TCRs were found per sample, with a median of around 100,000. TCRdb reanalysed the RACE reads using MiXCR and keeps one entry per CDR3 protein. These V and J calls originate from TCRdb's pipeline instead of the authors' own analysis. This sample carries tens of thousands of distinct CDR3 sequences, about 10% of them seen once, and the ten largest clones take about 5.9%. The time point is: pre-sensitization, week 0. As for treatment: therapeutic diphenylcyclopropenone sensitization with weekly scalp DPC. Blood draws preceded each patch test application. Germline V lookup: CDR1 MNHEY, CDR2 SVGEGT. Trimming pared 5 bases from V and 2 bases from J, leaving 4 bases between. CDR3 size: 11 residues.

This sequence originates from a man aged 25-40 years with alopecia areata. Some clones in this sample may be carry-over from other donors' samples. V usage is TRBV6-2 or TRBV6-3 and J usage is TRBJ2-7; D call uncertain. Sequences were derived from whole blood, sampled in connection with sensitization to the hapten diphenylcyclopropenone (DPC). CDR3 in amino acids: CASSTTYEQYV. Here the CDR3 DNA reads TGTGCCAGCAGTACGACCTACGAGCAGTACGTC.